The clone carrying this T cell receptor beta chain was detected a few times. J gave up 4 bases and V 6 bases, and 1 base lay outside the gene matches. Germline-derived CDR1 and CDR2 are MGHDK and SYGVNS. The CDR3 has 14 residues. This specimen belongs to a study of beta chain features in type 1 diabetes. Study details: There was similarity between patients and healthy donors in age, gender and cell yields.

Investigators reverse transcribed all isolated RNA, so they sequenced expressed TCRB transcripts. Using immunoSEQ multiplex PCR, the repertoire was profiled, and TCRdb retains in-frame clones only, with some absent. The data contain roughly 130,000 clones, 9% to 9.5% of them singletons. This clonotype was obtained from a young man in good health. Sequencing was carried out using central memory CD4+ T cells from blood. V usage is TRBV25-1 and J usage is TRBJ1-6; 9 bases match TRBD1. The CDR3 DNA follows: TGTGCCAGCAGAGGGACAGGGTATAATTCACCCCTCCACTTT. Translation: CASRGTGYNSPLHF.